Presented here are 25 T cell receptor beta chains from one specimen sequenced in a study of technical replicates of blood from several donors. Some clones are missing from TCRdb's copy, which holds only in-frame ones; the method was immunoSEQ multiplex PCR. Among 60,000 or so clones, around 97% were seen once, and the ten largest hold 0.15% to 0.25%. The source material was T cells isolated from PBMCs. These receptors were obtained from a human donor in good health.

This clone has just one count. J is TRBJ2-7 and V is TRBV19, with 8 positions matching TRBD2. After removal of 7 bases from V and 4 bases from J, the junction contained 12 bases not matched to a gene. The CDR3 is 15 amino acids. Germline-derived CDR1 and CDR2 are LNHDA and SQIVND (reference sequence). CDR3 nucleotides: TGTGCCAGTACCCCCGGGGGGGGGAGTTCTTACGAGCAGTACTTC. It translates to CASTPGGGSSYEQYF.

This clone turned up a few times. Written as DNA, the CDR3 is TGTGCCAGCAGCCCCGGACAGAATTCTGGCTACACCTTC. Amino acid sequence: CASSPGQNSGYTF. The J gene is TRBJ1-2, the V gene TRBV7-2, with a tentative D call TRBD1 (6 bases). CDR1 is SGHTA and CDR2 is FQGNSA in the germline V gene. Between the trimmed V and J ends, which lost 5 bases and 7 bases, there was a span of 14 bases. This CDR3 contains 13 residues.

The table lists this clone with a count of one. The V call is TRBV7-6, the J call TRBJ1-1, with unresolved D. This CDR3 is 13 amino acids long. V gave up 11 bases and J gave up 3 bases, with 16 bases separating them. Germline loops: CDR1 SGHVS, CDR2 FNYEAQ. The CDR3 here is CASLGGRDTEAFF. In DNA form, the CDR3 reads TGTGCCTCCCTAGGAGGGCGCGACACTGAAGCTTTCTTT.

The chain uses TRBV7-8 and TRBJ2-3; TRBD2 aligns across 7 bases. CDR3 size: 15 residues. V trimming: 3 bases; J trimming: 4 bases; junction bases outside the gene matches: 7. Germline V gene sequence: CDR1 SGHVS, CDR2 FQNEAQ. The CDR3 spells CASSFGLVSADTQYF. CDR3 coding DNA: TGTGCCAGCAGCTTCGGACTAGTCTCTGCAGATACGCAGTATTTT.

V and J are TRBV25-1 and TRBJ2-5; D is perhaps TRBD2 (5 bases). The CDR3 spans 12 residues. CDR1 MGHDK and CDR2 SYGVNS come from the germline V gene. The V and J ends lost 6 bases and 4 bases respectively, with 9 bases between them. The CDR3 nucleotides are TGTGCCAGCAGGGGGAGCCCAGAGACCCAGTACTTC. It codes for CASRGSPETQYF. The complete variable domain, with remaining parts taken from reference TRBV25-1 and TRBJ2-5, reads EADIYQTPRYLVIGTGKKITLECSQTMGHDKMYWYQQDPGMELHLIHYSYGVNSTEKGDLSSESTVSRIRTEHFPLTLESARPSHTSQYLCASRGSPETQYFGPGTRLLVL.

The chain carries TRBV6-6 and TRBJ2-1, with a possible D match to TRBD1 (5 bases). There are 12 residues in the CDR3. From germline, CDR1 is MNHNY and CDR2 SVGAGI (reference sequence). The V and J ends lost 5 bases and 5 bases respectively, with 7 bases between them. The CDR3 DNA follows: TGTGCCAGCAGTCCACAGGACAATGAGCAGTTCTTC. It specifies CASSPQDNEQFF.

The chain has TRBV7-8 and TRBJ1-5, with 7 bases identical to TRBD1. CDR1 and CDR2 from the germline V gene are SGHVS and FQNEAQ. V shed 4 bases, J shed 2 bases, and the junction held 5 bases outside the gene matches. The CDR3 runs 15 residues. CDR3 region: CASSSEGAGNQPQHF. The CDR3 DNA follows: TGTGCCAGCAGCTCGGAGGGGGCGGGCAATCAGCCCCAGCATTTT.

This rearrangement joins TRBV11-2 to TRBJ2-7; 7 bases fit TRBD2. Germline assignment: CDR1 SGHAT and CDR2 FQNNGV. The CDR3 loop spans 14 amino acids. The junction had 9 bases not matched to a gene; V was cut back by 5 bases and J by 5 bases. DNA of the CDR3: TGTGCCAGCAGCGTCTGGCTGGGGGGGAACGAGCAGTACTTC. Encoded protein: CASSVWLGGNEQYF. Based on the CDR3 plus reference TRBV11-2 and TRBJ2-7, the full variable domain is EAGVAQSPRYKIIEKRQSVAFWCNPISGHATLYWYQQILGQGPKLLIQFQNNGVVDDSQLPKDRFSAERLKGVDSTLKIQPAKLEDSAVYLCASSVWLGGNEQYFGPGTRLTVT.

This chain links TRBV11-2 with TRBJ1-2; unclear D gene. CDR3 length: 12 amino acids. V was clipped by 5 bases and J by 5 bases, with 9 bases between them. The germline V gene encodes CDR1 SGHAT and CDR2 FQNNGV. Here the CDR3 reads CASSALQYGYTF. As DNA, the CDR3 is TGTGCCAGCAGCGCGCTTCAATATGGCTACACCTTC. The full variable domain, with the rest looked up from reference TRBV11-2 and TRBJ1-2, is EAGVAQSPRYKIIEKRQSVAFWCNPISGHATLYWYQQILGQGPKLLIQFQNNGVVDDSQLPKDRFSAERLKGVDSTLKIQPAKLEDSAVYLCASSALQYGYTFGSGTRLTVV.

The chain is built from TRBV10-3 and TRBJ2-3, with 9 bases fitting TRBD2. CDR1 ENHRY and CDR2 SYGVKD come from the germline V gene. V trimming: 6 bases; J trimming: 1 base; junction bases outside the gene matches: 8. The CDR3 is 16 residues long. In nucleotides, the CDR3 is TGTGCCATCAGGGGGGGGGCTAGCGGGGGCACAGATACGCAGTATTTT. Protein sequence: CAIRGGASGGTDTQYF.

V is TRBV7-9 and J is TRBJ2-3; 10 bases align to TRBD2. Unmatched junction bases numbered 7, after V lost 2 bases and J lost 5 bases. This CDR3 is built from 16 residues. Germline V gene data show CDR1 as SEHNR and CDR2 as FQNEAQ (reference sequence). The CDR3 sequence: CASSLKAGGLGDTQYF. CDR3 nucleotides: TGTGCCAGCAGCTTAAAAGCGGGGGGGCTGGGAGATACGCAGTATTTT.

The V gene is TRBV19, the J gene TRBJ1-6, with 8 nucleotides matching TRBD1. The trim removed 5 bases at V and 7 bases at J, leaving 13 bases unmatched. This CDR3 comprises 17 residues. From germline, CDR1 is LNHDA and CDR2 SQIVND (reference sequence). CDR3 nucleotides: TGTGCCAGTAGTTCACCTATCCGGACAGGGAAGAATTCACCCCTCCACTTT. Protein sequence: CASSSPIRTGKNSPLHF.

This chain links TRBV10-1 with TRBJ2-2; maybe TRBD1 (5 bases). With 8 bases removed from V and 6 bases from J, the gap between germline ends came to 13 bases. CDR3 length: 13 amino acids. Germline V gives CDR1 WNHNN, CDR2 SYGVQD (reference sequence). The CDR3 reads CASQPGRAGELFF. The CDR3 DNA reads TGCGCCAGCCAGCCAGGGCGAGCCGGGGAGCTGTTTTTT.

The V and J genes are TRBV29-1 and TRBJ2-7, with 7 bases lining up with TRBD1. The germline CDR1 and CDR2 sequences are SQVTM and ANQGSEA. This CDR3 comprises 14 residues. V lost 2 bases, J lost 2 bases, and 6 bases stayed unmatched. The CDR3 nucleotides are TGCAGCGTTGAAAAGACAGGGTCCCCCTACGAGCAGTACTTC. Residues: CSVEKTGSPYEQYF.

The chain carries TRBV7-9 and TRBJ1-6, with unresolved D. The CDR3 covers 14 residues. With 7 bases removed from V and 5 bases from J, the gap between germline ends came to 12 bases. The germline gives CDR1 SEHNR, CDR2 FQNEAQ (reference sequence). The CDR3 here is CASTRSGDNSPLHF. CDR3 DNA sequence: TGTGCCAGCACCCGTAGCGGGGATAATTCACCCCTCCACTTT.

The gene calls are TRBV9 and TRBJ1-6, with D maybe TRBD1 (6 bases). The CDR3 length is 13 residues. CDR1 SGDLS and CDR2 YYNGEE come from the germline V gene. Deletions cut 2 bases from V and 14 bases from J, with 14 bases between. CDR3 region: CASSVGSGATLHF. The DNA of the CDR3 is TGTGCCAGCAGCGTCGGATCAGGGGCAACCCTCCACTTT.

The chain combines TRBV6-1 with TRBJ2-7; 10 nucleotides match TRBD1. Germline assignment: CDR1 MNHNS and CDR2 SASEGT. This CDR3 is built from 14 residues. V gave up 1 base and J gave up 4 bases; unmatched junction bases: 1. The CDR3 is CASSEGTGGYEQYF. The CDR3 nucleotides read TGTGCCAGCAGTGAAGGGACAGGGGGATACGAGCAGTACTTC.

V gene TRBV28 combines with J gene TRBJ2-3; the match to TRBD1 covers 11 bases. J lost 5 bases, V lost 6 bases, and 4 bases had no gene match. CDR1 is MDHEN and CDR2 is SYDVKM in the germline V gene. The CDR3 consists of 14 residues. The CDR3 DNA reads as TGTGCCAGCAGAACGGACAGGGGGCGAGATACGCAGTATTTT. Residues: CASRTDRGRDTQYF.

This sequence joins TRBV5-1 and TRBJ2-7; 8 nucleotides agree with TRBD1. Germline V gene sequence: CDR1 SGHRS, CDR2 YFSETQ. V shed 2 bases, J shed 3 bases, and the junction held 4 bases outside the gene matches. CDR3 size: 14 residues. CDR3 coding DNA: TGCGCCAGCAGCTTCCCCGGGACAGGCTACGAGCAGTACTTC. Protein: CASSFPGTGYEQYF.

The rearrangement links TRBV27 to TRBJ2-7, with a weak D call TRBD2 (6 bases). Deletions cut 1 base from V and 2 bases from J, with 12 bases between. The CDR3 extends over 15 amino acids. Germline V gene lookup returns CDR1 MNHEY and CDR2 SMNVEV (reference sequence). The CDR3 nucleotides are TGTGCCAGCAGTTTATGGATTAGCGGCACCTACGAGCAGTACTTC. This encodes CASSLWISGTYEQYF.

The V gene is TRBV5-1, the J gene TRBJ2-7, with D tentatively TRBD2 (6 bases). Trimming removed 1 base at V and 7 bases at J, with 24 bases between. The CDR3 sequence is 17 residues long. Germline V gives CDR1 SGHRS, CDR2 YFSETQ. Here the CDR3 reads CASSLPDRAEGSTEQYF. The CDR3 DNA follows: TGCGCCAGCAGCTTGCCCGATAGAGCGGAGGGATCTACGGAGCAGTACTTC.

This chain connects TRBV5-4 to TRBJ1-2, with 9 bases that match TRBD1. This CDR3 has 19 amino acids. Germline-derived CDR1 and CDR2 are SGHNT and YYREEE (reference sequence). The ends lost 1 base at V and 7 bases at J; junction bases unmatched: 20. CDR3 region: CASSLIESLPGQGKAGYTF. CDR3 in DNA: TGTGCCAGCAGCTTGATCGAGTCACTTCCGGGACAGGGAAAAGCTGGCTACACCTTC.

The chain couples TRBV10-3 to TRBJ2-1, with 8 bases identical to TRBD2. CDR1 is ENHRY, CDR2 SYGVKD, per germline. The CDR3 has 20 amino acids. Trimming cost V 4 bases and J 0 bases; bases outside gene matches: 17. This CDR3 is CAISAGGTLSGTDSYNEQFF. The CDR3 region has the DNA TGTGCCATCAGTGCGGGGGGGACTTTATCGGGAACCGACTCCTACAATGAGCAGTTCTTC.

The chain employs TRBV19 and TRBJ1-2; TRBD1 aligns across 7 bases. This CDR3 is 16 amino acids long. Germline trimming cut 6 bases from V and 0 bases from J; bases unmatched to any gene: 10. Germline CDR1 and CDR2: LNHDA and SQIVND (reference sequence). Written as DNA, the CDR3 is TGTGCCAGTAGACCACAGGGGACTTTTTCTAACTATGGCTACACCTTC. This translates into CASRPQGTFSNYGYTF. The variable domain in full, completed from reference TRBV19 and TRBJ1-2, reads DGGITQSPKYLFRKEGQNVTLSCEQNLNHDAMYWYRQDPGQGLRLIYYSQIVNDFQKGDIAEGYSVSREKKESFPLTVTSAQKNPTAFYLCASRPQGTFSNYGYTFGSGTRLTVV.

The CDR3 reads CASSRVGWSGANVLTF. The CDR3 nucleotides read TGTGCCAGCAGTCGGGTCGGTTGGTCTGGGGCCAACGTCCTGACTTTC. The V gene is TRBV27, the J gene TRBJ2-6; no clear D gene. The V end lost 5 bases, the J end lost 1 base, and 12 bases lay between the germline ends. From germline, CDR1 is MNHEY and CDR2 SMNVEV (reference sequence). The CDR3 has 16 amino acids.